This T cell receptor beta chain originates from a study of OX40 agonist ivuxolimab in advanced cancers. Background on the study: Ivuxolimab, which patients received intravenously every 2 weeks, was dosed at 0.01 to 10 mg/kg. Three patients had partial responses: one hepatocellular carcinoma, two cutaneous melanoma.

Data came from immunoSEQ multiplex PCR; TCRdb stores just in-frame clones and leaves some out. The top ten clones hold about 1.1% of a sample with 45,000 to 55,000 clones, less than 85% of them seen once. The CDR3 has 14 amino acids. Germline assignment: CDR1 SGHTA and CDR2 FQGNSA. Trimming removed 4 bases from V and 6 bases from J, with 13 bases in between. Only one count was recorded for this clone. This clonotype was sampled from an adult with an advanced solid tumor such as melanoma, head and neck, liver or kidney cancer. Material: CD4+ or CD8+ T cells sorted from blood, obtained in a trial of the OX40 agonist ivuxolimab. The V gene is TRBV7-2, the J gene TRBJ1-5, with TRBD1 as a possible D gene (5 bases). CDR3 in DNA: TGTGCCAGCAGCTCCAGGCAGGGCGGTCAGCCCCAGCATTTT. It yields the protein CASSSRQGGQPQHF. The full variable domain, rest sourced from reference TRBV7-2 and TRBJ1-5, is GAGVSQSPSNKVTEKGKDVELRCDPISGHTALYWYRQSLGQGLEFLIYFQGNSAPDKSGLPSDRFSAERTGGSVSTLTIQRTQQEDSAVYLCASSSRQGGQPQHFGDGTRLSIL.